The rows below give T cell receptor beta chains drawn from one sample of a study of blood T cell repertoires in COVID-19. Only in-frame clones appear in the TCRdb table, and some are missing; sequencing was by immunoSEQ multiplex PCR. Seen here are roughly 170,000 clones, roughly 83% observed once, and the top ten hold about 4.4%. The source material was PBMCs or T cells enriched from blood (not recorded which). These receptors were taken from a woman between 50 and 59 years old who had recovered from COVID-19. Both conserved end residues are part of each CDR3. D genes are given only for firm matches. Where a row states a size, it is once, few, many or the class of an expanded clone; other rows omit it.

cdr3_nt: TGTGCCAGCAGTTACTCGGGGGGGCAAGCTTTCTTT
cdr3_aa: CASSYSGGQAFF
clone_size: NA
v_call: TRBV6-5
d_call: NA
j_call: TRBJ1-1

cdr3_nt: TGTGCCAGCTCGGACGCAGGGGTTGGAGGTTCACCCCTCCACTTT
cdr3_aa: CASSDAGVGGSPLHF
clone_size: NA
v_call: TRBV18
d_call: NA
j_call: TRBJ1-6

cdr3_nt: TGTGCCAGCAGCGATCCCGGGACAGAGTCTGGAAACACCATATATTTT
cdr3_aa: CASSDPGTESGNTIYF
clone_size: NA
v_call: TRBV9
d_call: TRBD1
j_call: TRBJ1-3

cdr3_nt: TGTGCCAGTAGTATAGGGACAGGAGGCACAGATACGCAGTATTTT
cdr3_aa: CASSIGTGGTDTQYF
clone_size: NA
v_call: TRBV19
d_call: TRBD1
j_call: TRBJ2-3

cdr3_nt: TGTGCCAGCAGTCCGGCGGGGCGAACTAATGAAAAACTGTTTTTT
cdr3_aa: CASSPAGRTNEKLFF
clone_size: NA
v_call: TRBV5-6
d_call: NA
j_call: TRBJ1-4

cdr3_nt: TGTGCCAGCAGCCCCTGGGGCCTAGCGGTCGACACCGGGGAGCTGTTTTTT
cdr3_aa: CASSPWGLAVDTGELFF
clone_size: NA
v_call: TRBV7-9
d_call: TRBD2
j_call: TRBJ2-2

cdr3_nt: TGTGCCAACAGGGCAGGGCCTAATTCACCCCTCCACTTT
cdr3_aa: CANRAGPNSPLHF
clone_size: NA
v_call: TRBV2
d_call: NA
j_call: TRBJ1-6

cdr3_nt: TGTGCCAGCAGTCTTGGAGTACCCCCTAATTCACCCCTCCACTTT
cdr3_aa: CASSLGVPPNSPLHF
clone_size: NA
v_call: TRBV27
d_call: NA
j_call: TRBJ1-6

cdr3_nt: TGTGCCAGCAGCCCAAGGGGTGGGGATAATGAAAAACTGTTTTTT
cdr3_aa: CASSPRGGDNEKLFF
clone_size: NA
v_call: TRBV7-2
d_call: NA
j_call: TRBJ1-4

cdr3_nt: TGTGCCAGCAGTTACCTCGCGCCAACAGGAACCTATGGCTACACCTTC
cdr3_aa: CASSYLAPTGTYGYTF
clone_size: NA
v_call: TRBV6-2/TRBV6-3
d_call: NA
j_call: TRBJ1-2

cdr3_nt: TGTGCCAGCAGCCCTTCCCAGGGATACTCTGGAAACACCATATATTTT
cdr3_aa: CASSPSQGYSGNTIYF
clone_size: NA
v_call: TRBV11-2
d_call: NA
j_call: TRBJ1-3

cdr3_nt: TGTGCCAGCAGTTTTTCGGGGGGGGACACCTATTTT
cdr3_aa: CASSFSGGDTYF
clone_size: NA
v_call: TRBV12-3/TRBV12-4
d_call: TRBD2
j_call: TRBJ2-3

cdr3_nt: TGCGCCAGCAGTGAGTTCCGACGGGGGAACACTGAAGCTTTCTTT
cdr3_aa: CASSEFRRGNTEAFF
clone_size: NA
v_call: TRBV10-2
d_call: NA
j_call: TRBJ1-1

cdr3_nt: TGTGCCTGGAAGATTAGCGGGGGGGCCATAACAGATACGCAGTATTTT
cdr3_aa: CAWKISGGAITDTQYF
clone_size: NA
v_call: TRBV30
d_call: TRBD2
j_call: TRBJ2-3

cdr3_nt: TGTGCCACCAGCAGAGGCGAACTAGCGGGGGGGCGAGATACGCAGTATTTT
cdr3_aa: CATSRGELAGGRDTQYF
clone_size: NA
v_call: TRBV15
d_call: TRBD2
j_call: TRBJ2-3

cdr3_nt: TGTGCCAGCAGTATCCCAGGGGCCGATGAGCAGTTCTTC
cdr3_aa: CASSIPGADEQFF
clone_size: NA
v_call: TRBV14
d_call: NA
j_call: TRBJ2-1

cdr3_nt: TGTGCCAGCAGCCCCCCGGGACTAGCGGGGGGGGCGGGCGGGAATGAGCAGTTCTTC
cdr3_aa: CASSPPGLAGGAGGNEQFF
clone_size: NA
v_call: TRBV7-2
d_call: TRBD2
j_call: TRBJ2-1

cdr3_nt: TGTGCCAGCAGTTACGGGGGCCTCACCCAGGAGACCCAGTACTTC
cdr3_aa: CASSYGGLTQETQYF
clone_size: NA
v_call: TRBV6-2/TRBV6-3
d_call: NA
j_call: TRBJ2-5

cdr3_nt: TGTGCCAGCTCACCGAGCCTGGGACAGGGGGAAACAAATGAGCAGTTCTTC
cdr3_aa: CASSPSLGQGETNEQFF
clone_size: many
v_call: TRBV18
d_call: TRBD1
j_call: TRBJ2-1

cdr3_nt: TGTGCCAGCAGAATGACAGGGAACTACGGGGAGCTGTTTTTT
cdr3_aa: CASRMTGNYGELFF
clone_size: NA
v_call: TRBV6-5
d_call: TRBD1
j_call: TRBJ2-2

cdr3_nt: TGTGCCAGCAGCTTGGGGGGCAGGGGGCTCGGTCAGCCCCAGCATTTT
cdr3_aa: CASSLGGRGLGQPQHF
clone_size: NA
v_call: TRBV7-2
d_call: TRBD1
j_call: TRBJ1-5

cdr3_nt: TGTGCCAGCAGCTTAGGGACCATAGCGGGAGAGGGTTTTGGTGAGCAGTTCTTC
cdr3_aa: CASSLGTIAGEGFGEQFF
clone_size: NA
v_call: TRBV11-3
d_call: TRBD2
j_call: TRBJ2-1

cdr3_nt: TGTGCCAGCACAATCAGGGGAGGGACTGAAGCTTTCTTT
cdr3_aa: CASTIRGGTEAFF
clone_size: NA
v_call: TRBV6-5
d_call: NA
j_call: TRBJ1-1

cdr3_nt: TGTGCCAGCAGGGAGGGCGGCTACACCTTC
cdr3_aa: CASREGGYTF
clone_size: NA
v_call: TRBV9
d_call: NA
j_call: TRBJ1-2

cdr3_nt: TGCGCCAGCAGCCAAGTACGCGGGGGGCCAGGGAATGAGCAGTTCTTC
cdr3_aa: CASSQVRGGPGNEQFF
clone_size: NA
v_call: TRBV4-1
d_call: TRBD2
j_call: TRBJ2-1

cdr3_nt: TGTGCCAGTAGCTCCCATTCGGGGAACACTGAAGCTTTCTTT
cdr3_aa: CASSSHSGNTEAFF
clone_size: NA
v_call: TRBV19
d_call: NA
j_call: TRBJ1-1

cdr3_nt: TGCAGCGTTGCTCAGGGGTCCGGTGGAAACACCATATATTTT
cdr3_aa: CSVAQGSGGNTIYF
clone_size: NA
v_call: TRBV29-1
d_call: NA
j_call: TRBJ1-3

cdr3_nt: TGTGCCACCAGTGACCTTAAAGGGTCGGGGACCAAAAACATTCAGTACTTC
cdr3_aa: CATSDLKGSGTKNIQYF
clone_size: NA
v_call: TRBV24-1
d_call: NA
j_call: TRBJ2-4

cdr3_nt: TGTGCCAGCAGCGGACAGGGAGGCACTGAAGCTTTCTTT
cdr3_aa: CASSGQGGTEAFF
clone_size: NA
v_call: TRBV11-2
d_call: TRBD1
j_call: TRBJ1-1

cdr3_nt: TGTGCCATCAATCCGGGATTCGGTCGCAATGAGCAGTTCTTC
cdr3_aa: CAINPGFGRNEQFF
clone_size: NA
v_call: TRBV10-3
d_call: NA
j_call: TRBJ2-1

cdr3_nt: TGTGCCAGCAGTCCGGGACAGGGGGCCGGGCAGCCCCAGCATTTT
cdr3_aa: CASSPGQGAGQPQHF
clone_size: NA
v_call: TRBV27
d_call: TRBD1
j_call: TRBJ1-5

cdr3_nt: TGTGCCAGCAGTTTACTAGCGGTAGGTGAGCAGTTCTTC
cdr3_aa: CASSLLAVGEQFF
clone_size: NA
v_call: TRBV6-1
d_call: TRBD2
j_call: TRBJ2-1